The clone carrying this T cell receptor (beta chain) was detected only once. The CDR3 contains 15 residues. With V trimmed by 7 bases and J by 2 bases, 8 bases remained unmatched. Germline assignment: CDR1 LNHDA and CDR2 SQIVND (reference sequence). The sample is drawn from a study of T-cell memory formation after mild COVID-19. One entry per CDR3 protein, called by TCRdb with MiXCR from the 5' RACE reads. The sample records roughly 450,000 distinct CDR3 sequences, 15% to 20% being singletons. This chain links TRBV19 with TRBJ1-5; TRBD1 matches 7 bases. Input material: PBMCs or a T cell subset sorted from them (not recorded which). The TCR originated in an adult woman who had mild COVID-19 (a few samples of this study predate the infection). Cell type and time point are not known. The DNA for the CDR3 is TGTGCCAGTACCCCGACAGGGAACGGCAATCAGCCCCAGCATTTT. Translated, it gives CASTPTGNGNQPQHF.